In its sample, the clone carrying this TCR beta chain was seen a few times. Its antigen is unidentified. The sample originates from a study of cytomegalovirus exposure and HLA in healthy donors. For the study at large: Roughly 80 million unique TCRs from HLA-typed donors were held in an early data release. Study-level points and caveats: In a later analysis, TCR beta V- and J-gene trimming showed a link to a missense DCLRE1C variant. Follow-up analysis found HLA locus-dependent TCR association rates, highest for DRB1 and lowest for HLA-C.

Researchers ran the PCR with 60 Vbeta and 13 Jbeta primers. Generated by immunoSEQ multiplex PCR, the TCRdb table keeps only in-frame clones and is missing some. Of roughly 200,000 clones in the sample, roughly 79% were seen once. Germline assignment: CDR1 WNHNN and CDR2 SYGVQD (reference sequence). Losses at the gene ends were 5 bases for V and 1 base for J; bases not matched to a gene: 5. The CDR3 loop spans 16 amino acids. Sequencing used PBMCs. The chain carries TRBV10-1 and TRBJ1-4, with 9 bases aligning to TRBD1. The receptor comes from a man aged 30 to 45 in good health and CMV-seronegative. CDR3 amino acids: CASSPGQGVTNEKLFF. The CDR3 region has the DNA TGCGCCAGCAGTCCGGGACAGGGTGTAACTAATGAAAAACTGTTTTTT.